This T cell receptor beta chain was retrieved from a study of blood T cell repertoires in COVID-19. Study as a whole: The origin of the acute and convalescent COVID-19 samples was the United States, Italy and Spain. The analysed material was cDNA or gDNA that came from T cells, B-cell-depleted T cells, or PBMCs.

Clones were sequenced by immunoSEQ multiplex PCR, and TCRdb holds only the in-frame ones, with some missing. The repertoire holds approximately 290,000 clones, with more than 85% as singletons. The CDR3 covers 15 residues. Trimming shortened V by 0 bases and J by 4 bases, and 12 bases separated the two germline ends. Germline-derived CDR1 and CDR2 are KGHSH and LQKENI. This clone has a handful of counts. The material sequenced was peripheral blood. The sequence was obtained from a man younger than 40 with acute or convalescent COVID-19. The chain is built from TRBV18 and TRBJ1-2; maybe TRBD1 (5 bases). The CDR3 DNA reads TGTGCCAGCTCACCACCGGGGGGGAGAGGCTATGGCTACACCTTC. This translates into CASSPPGGRGYGYTF.